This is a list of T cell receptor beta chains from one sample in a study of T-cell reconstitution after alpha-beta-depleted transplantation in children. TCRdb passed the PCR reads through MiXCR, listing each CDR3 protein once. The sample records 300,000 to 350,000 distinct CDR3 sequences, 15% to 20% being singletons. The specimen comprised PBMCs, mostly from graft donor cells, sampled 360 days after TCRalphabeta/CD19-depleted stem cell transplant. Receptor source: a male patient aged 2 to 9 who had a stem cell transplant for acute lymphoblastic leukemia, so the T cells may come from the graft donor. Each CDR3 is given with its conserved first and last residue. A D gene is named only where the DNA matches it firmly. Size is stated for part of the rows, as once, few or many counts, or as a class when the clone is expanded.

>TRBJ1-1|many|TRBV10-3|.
CAISESAPPEAFF
TGTGCCATCAGTGAGTCGGCACCCCCTGAAGCTTTCTTT
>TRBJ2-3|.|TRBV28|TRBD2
CASSIAGEADTQYF
TGTGCCAGCAGCATAGCGGGAGAGGCTGATACGCAGTATTTT
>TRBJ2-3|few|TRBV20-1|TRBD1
CSAAGRQGETDTQYF
TGCAGTGCTGCGGGAAGACAGGGGGAGACAGATACGCAGTATTTT
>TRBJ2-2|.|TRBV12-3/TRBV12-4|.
CASSLGNYYTGELFF
TGTGCCAGCAGTTTAGGGAACTACTACACCGGGGAGCTGTTTTTT
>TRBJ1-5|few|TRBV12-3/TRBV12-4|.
CASSLGENQPQHF
TGTGCCAGCAGTTTAGGAGAGAATCAGCCCCAGCATTTT
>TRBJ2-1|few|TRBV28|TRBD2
CASSFRSEGGPFNEQFF
TGTGCCAGCAGTTTTAGAAGTGAGGGAGGGCCTTTCAATGAGCAGTTCTTC
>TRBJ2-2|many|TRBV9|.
CASTPSNTGELFF
TGTGCCAGCACGCCCTCGAACACCGGGGAGCTGTTTTTT
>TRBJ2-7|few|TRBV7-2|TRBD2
CASSRLAGFFYEQYF
TGTGCCAGCAGCCGACTAGCGGGCTTTTTCTACGAGCAGTACTTC
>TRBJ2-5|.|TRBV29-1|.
CSVRGSGLETQYF
TGCAGCGTTCGGGGCAGTGGGTTGGAGACCCAGTACTTC
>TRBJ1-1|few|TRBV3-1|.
CASSSPARAREAFF
TGTGCCAGCAGCTCCCCGGCCAGGGCCAGAGAAGCTTTCTTT
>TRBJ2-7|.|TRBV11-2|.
CASSSGGTFYEQYF
TGTGCCAGCAGTTCAGGAGGGACTTTCTACGAGCAGTACTTC
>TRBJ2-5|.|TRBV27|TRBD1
CASSYTTGAISWQETQYF
TGTGCCAGCAGTTATACGACAGGGGCTATTTCTTGGCAAGAGACCCAGTACTTC
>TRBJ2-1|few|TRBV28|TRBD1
CASRPETGVYNEQFF
TGTGCCAGCCGCCCGGAGACAGGGGTCTACAATGAGCAGTTCTTC
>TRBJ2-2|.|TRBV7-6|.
CASSLAGGGKHGELFF
TGTGCCAGCAGCTTAGCGGGAGGAGGAAAGCACGGGGAGCTGTTTTTT
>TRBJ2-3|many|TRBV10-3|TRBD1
CAITEGQGADTQYF
TGTGCCATCACCGAGGGACAGGGGGCAGATACGCAGTATTTT
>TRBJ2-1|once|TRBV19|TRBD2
CASSRLPLGWEGYNEQFF
TGTGCCAGTAGTAGGCTCCCTCTAGGTTGGGAGGGTTACAATGAGCAGTTCTTC
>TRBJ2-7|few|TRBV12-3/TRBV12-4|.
CASSFLLGSAPNAGQYF
TGTGCCAGCAGTTTTCTCTTAGGGAGCGCCCCTAACGCTGGGCAGTACTTC
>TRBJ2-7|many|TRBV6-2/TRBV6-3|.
CASRPYPSVDEQYF
TGTGCCAGCAGGCCCTACCCGAGCGTCGACGAGCAGTACTTC
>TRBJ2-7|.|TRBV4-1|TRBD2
CASSEREGSYEQYF
TGCGCCAGCAGCGAGCGGGAGGGCTCCTACGAGCAGTACTTC
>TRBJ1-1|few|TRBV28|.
CASSARVAEAFF
TGTGCCAGCAGTGCCCGGGTGGCTGAAGCTTTCTTT
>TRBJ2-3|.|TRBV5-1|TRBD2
CASVGTMAQYF
TGCGCCAGCGTAGGGACTATGGCGCAGTATTTT
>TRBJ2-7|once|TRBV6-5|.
CASSYYGGQGSYEQYF
TGTGCCAGCAGTTATTACGGGGGACAAGGCTCCTACGAGCAGTACTTC
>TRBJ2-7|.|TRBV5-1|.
CASSLALSGAAYEQYF
TGCGCCAGCAGCTTGGCCCTATCGGGAGCCGCCTACGAGCAGTACTTC
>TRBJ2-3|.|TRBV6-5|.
CASSYLLAPTDTQYF
TGTGCCAGCAGTTACCTCTTAGCCCCCACAGATACGCAGTATTTT
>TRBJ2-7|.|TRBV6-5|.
CASSYGGGEQYF
TGTGCCAGCAGTTACGGGGGAGGCGAGCAGTACTTC
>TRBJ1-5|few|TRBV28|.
CASSLRGANQPQHF
TGTGCCAGCAGTTTAAGGGGTGCCAATCAGCCCCAGCATTTT
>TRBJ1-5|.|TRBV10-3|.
CAISGGGRGQPQHF
TGTGCCATCAGTGGCGGGGGGAGGGGTCAGCCCCAGCATTTT
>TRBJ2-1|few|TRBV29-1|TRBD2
CSVGTSGRYNNEQFF
TGCAGCGTTGGGACTAGCGGGAGATATAACAATGAGCAGTTCTTC
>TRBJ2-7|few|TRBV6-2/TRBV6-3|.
CASNGGSLHYEQYF
TGTGCCAGCAACGGAGGGAGCCTTCACTACGAGCAGTACTTC
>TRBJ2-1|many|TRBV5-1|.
CASSLRAGELFYNEQFF
TGCGCCAGCAGCTTACGAGCGGGTGAACTGTTTTACAATGAGCAGTTCTTC
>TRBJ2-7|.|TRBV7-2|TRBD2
CASSLRTSGNEQYF
TGTGCCAGCAGCTTAAGGACTAGCGGGAACGAGCAGTACTTC
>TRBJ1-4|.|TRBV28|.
CASSFPQGSSNEKLFF
TGTGCCAGCAGTTTTCCGCAGGGGTCATCTAATGAAAAACTGTTTTTT
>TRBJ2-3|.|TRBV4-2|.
CASSQGTLEGTDTQYF
TGTGCCAGCAGCCAGGGGACCCTTGAGGGCACAGATACGCAGTATTTT
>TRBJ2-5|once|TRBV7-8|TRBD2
CASSVESGSETQYF
TGTGCCAGCAGCGTGGAAAGCGGGAGTGAGACCCAGTACTTC
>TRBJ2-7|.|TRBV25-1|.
CASSSPLDGYEQYF
TGTGCCAGCAGTTCCCCTCTGGATGGCTACGAGCAGTACTTC
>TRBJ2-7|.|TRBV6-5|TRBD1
CASSYSGDSAYEQYF
TGTGCCAGCAGTTACTCTGGGGACAGTGCCTACGAGCAGTACTTC
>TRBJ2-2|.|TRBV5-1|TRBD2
CASSLREGNTGELFF
TGCGCCAGCAGCTTGCGGGAGGGAAACACCGGGGAGCTGTTTTTT
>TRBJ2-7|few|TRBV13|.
CASSPKSYEQYF
TGTGCCAGCAGCCCAAAATCCTACGAGCAGTACTTC
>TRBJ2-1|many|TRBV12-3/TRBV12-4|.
CASSPYYTPSPYNEQFF
TGTGCCAGCAGTCCATACTACACACCTTCCCCCTACAATGAGCAGTTCTTC
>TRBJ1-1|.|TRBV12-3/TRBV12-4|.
CASAPLNTEAFF
TGTGCCTCAGCCCCGTTGAACACTGAAGCTTTCTTT
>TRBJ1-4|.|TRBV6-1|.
CASSEIRGRKNEKLFF
TGTGCCAGCAGTGAAATCCGGGGACGGAAGAATGAAAAACTGTTTTTT
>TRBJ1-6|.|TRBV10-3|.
CAISEGNSPLHF
TGTGCCATCAGTGAGGGTAATTCACCCCTCCACTTT
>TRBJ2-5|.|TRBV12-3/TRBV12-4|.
CASRPFGHLETQYF
TGTGCCAGCAGGCCTTTCGGACACCTAGAGACCCAGTACTTC
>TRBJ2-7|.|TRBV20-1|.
CSAPPRGSYEQYF
TGCAGTGCTCCCCCCAGGGGAAGCTACGAGCAGTACTTC
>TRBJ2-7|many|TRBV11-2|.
CASSLGAVAYEQYF
TGTGCCAGCAGCTTAGGGGCCGTAGCCTACGAGCAGTACTTC
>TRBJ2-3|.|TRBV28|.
CASSYGGATDTQYF
TGTGCCAGCAGTTATGGGGGGGCCACAGATACGCAGTATTTT
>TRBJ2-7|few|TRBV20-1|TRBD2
CSGLPPSGSYEQYF
TGCAGTGGATTGCCGCCTAGCGGTTCCTACGAGCAGTACTTC
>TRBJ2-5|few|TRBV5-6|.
CASSFRGGGETQYF
TGTGCCAGCAGCTTCAGGGGTGGAGGGGAGACCCAGTACTTC
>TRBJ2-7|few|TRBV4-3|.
CASSQVASATYEQYF
TGCGCCAGCAGCCAAGTCGCTAGCGCAACCTACGAGCAGTACTTC
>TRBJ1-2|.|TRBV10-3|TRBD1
CAISKQGSYTF
TGTGCCATCAGTAAACAGGGGAGCTACACCTTC
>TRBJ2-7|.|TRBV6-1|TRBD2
CASSTPGLAGAYEQYF
TGTGCCAGCAGTACCCCCGGCTTAGCGGGAGCCTACGAGCAGTACTTC
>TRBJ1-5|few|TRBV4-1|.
CASSPTDTNQPQHF
TGCGCCAGCAGCCCCACAGACACCAATCAGCCCCAGCATTTT
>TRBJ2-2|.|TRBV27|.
CASGTGTGELFF
TGTGCCAGCGGAACAGGGACCGGGGAGCTGTTTTTT
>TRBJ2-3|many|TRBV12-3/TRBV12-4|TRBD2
CASSFYVGTSVTDTQYF
TGTGCCAGCAGTTTTTATGTAGGGACTAGCGTCACAGATACGCAGTATTTT
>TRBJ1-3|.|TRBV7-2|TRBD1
CASGDSGNTIYF
TGTGCCAGCGGGGACAGTGGAAACACCATATATTTT
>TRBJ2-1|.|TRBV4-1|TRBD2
CASSQTAGAAYNEQFF
TGCGCCAGCAGCCAAACAGCGGGAGCCGCCTACAATGAGCAGTTCTTC
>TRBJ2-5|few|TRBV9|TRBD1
CASSRTGEATQYF
TGTGCCAGCAGCCGGACAGGGGAGGCGACCCAGTACTTC
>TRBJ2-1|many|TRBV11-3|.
CASSFGSYNEQFF
TGTGCCAGCAGCTTTGGGTCCTACAATGAGCAGTTCTTC
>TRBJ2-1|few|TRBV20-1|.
CSAEVLENAELFF
TGCAGTGCCGAGGTTCTAGAAAATGCTGAACTGTTCTTC
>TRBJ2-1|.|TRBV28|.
CASSVGGRYNEQFF
TGTGCCAGCAGTGTAGGGGGGCGGTACAATGAGCAGTTCTTC